The 26 T cell receptor beta chains below were found in one sample sequenced in a study of cytomegalovirus exposure and HLA in healthy donors. The PCR contained 60 Vbeta and 13 Jbeta primers. The protocol was immunoSEQ multiplex PCR, while the TCRdb copy is restricted to in-frame clones and leaves out a portion. The sample has about 200,000 clones; roughly 77% are singletons. What was sequenced was PBMCs. These TCRs come from a male donor in good health and CMV-seropositive.

The chain couples TRBV9 to TRBJ2-7, with 10 bases that match TRBD1. The CDR3 is 16 residues long. Germline V lookup: CDR1 SGDLS, CDR2 YYNGEE. V gave up 3 bases and J gave up 0 bases; unmatched junction bases: 6. Here the CDR3 DNA reads TGTGCCAGCAGCGGGGGGACAGGGGTAAACTCCTACGAGCAGTACTTC. It encodes CASSGGTGVNSYEQYF.

The sample holds a few counts of this clone. V is TRBV11-2 and J is TRBJ1-4; D is uncertain. The CDR3 has 14 amino acids. Germline values: CDR1 SGHAT, CDR2 FQNNGV. The V end lost 3 bases, the J end lost 5 bases, and 10 bases lay between the germline ends. DNA for the CDR3: TGTGCCAGCAGCTTGGCAGGTCCGAATGAAAAACTGTTTTTT. Amino acid sequence: CASSLAGPNEKLFF. Filled out from reference TRBV11-2 and TRBJ1-4, the complete variable domain reads EAGVAQSPRYKIIEKRQSVAFWCNPISGHATLYWYQQILGQGPKLLIQFQNNGVVDDSQLPKDRFSAERLKGVDSTLKIQPAKLEDSAVYLCASSLAGPNEKLFFGSGTQLSVL.

This clone was recorded once. V and J are TRBV4-2 and TRBJ1-5; 7 nucleotides align to TRBD1. The germline V gene has CDR1 LGHNA and CDR2 YNFKEQ. This CDR3 region has 18 residues. The trim removed 4 bases at V and 7 bases at J, leaving 19 bases unmatched. In DNA form, the CDR3 reads TGTGCCAGCAGCCGGGGGAAGACAGGGATGCGGACAGAGCAGCCCCAGCATTTT. It codes for CASSRGKTGMRTEQPQHF.

This clone was picked up a small number of times. The CDR3 DNA sequence: TGTGCCAGCAGGGACAGTTCTGGAAACACCATATATTTT. It yields the protein CASRDSSGNTIYF. The rearrangement uses TRBV25-1 and TRBJ1-3; a possible D gene is TRBD1 (6 bases). CDR1 and CDR2 from the germline V gene are MGHDK and SYGVNS. The V gene lost 6 bases and the J gene lost 1 base, with 7 bases spanning the gap. The CDR3 is 13 amino acids.

This chain connects TRBV19 to TRBJ2-5, with D possibly being TRBD2 (5 bases). Trimming removed 8 bases from V and 1 base from J, with 11 bases in between. This CDR3 has 13 residues. Germline loops: CDR1 LNHDA, CDR2 SQIVND (reference sequence). As DNA, the CDR3 is TGTGCCAGTGCCGCGGGCGCCCAAGAGACCCAGTACTTC. Residues: CASAAGAQETQYF. Together with reference TRBV19 and TRBJ2-5, the CDR3 gives the full variable domain: DGGITQSPKYLFRKEGQNVTLSCEQNLNHDAMYWYRQDPGQGLRLIYYSQIVNDFQKGDIAEGYSVSREKKESFPLTVTSAQKNPTAFYLCASAAGAQETQYFGPGTRLLVL.

This chain links TRBV29-1 with TRBJ2-7, with 7 nucleotides matching TRBD1. Germline CDR1 reads SQVTM; CDR2 reads ANQGSEA. The CDR3 has 12 amino acids. With 5 bases clipped from V and 2 bases from J, the junction kept 3 bases outside the gene matches. CDR3 in DNA: TGCAGCGTTTCACAGGGGACCTACGAGCAGTACTTC. It is translated as CSVSQGTYEQYF.

This clone was found once. The junction does not match germline at one end; this may be a read error. The chain is built from TRBV10-3 and TRBJ1-6, with D hard to call. Germline V lookup: CDR1 ENHRY, CDR2 SYGVKD. CDR3 length: 11 amino acids. The CDR3 region is CASSDNSPLHF. As DNA, the CDR3 is TGTGCCTCCTCCGATAATTCACCCCTCCACTTT.

This rearrangement joins TRBV28 to TRBJ2-7; 7 bases map to TRBD2. The CDR3 is 15 amino acids. The V gene's germline CDR1 is MDHEN and CDR2 SYDVKM. Trimming took 4 bases from V and 5 from J; bases not matched to a gene: 11. The CDR3 coding sequence is TGTGCCAGCAGTTCGAACCTCCCTGGGGGGGACGAGCAGTACTTC. Translation gives CASSSNLPGGDEQYF.

DNA of the CDR3: TGTGCCAGCAGCTTAACAGGACAGGGATATAATGAAAAACTGTTTTTT. This translates into CASSLTGQGYNEKLFF. The rearrangement uses TRBV7-9 and TRBJ1-4, with 8 bases aligning to TRBD1. Trimming removed 2 bases from V and 4 bases from J; junction bases left unmatched: 6. The CDR3 is made up of 16 amino acids. In germline, CDR1 is SEHNR, CDR2 FQNEAQ (reference sequence). The full variable domain, with the rest looked up from reference TRBV7-9 and TRBJ1-4, is DTGVSQNPRHKITKRGQNVTFRCDPISEHNRLYWYRQTLGQGPEFLTYFQNEAQLEKSRLLSDRFSAERPKGSFSTLEIQRTEQGDSAMYLCASSLTGQGYNEKLFFGSGTQLSVL.

The chain employs TRBV18 and TRBJ1-2; 12 nucleotides agree with TRBD1. The V gene end was trimmed by 0 bases and the J gene end by 6 bases; junction bases not matched to a gene: 11. The CDR3 has 18 amino acids. Germline assignment: CDR1 KGHSH and CDR2 LQKENI. CDR3: CASSPPGTGGWSVDGYTF. The CDR3 coding sequence is TGTGCCAGCTCACCACCAGGGACAGGGGGCTGGAGCGTCGATGGCTACACCTTC.

As regards this clone: At one end, the junction sequence differs from germline, possibly due to a read error. V is TRBV7-7 and J is TRBJ1-1; D unresolved. The CDR3 has 14 residues. The V gene's germline CDR1 is SSHAT and CDR2 FNYEAQ (reference sequence). The CDR3 spells CASTPLPVNTEAFF. CDR3 sequence (DNA): TGTGCTAGCACCCCCCTGCCGGTTAACACTGAAGCTTTCTTT.

CDR3 protein: CASSLDRVTDTQYF. The CDR3 DNA follows: TGTGCCAGCAGCTTAGACAGGGTCACAGATACGCAGTATTTT. The genes are TRBV11-3 and TRBJ2-3, with D possibly TRBD1 on 5 matching bases. The V end lost 0 bases, the J end lost 2 bases, and 6 bases lay between the germline ends. CDR1 is SGHNT, CDR2 YENEEA, per germline. This CDR3 contains 14 residues.

The V gene is TRBV19, the J gene TRBJ1-1; 7 nucleotides line up with TRBD1. The germline gives CDR1 LNHDA, CDR2 SQIVND (reference sequence). CDR3 length: 14 residues. The ends lost 3 bases at V and 1 base at J; junction bases unmatched: 2. CDR3 DNA sequence: TGTGCCAGTAGTATGGGACAGAAGAACACTGAAGCTTTCTTT. Translating gives CASSMGQKNTEAFF.

The chain links TRBV27 to TRBJ1-5; 7 nucleotides line up with TRBD1. Germline lookup yields CDR1 MNHEY and CDR2 SMNVEV (reference sequence). The CDR3 runs 15 residues. V lost 6 bases and J lost 3; bases outside the gene matches: 8. This chain's CDR3 is CASSRGQHNNQPQHF. The CDR3 DNA reads TGTGCCAGCAGCCGGGGACAGCACAACAATCAGCCCCAGCATTTT.

This clone was observed once. The chain has TRBV5-4 and TRBJ2-7, with 7 bases that match TRBD1. With 0 bases clipped from V and 2 bases from J, the junction kept 5 bases outside the gene matches. The CDR3 is made up of 15 amino acids. CDR1 is SGHNT, CDR2 YYREEE, per germline (reference sequence). CDR3 sequence reads: CASSLARDSTYEQYF. The DNA for the CDR3 is TGTGCCAGCAGCTTGGCGAGGGACAGCACCTACGAGCAGTACTTC.

J is TRBJ2-7 and V is TRBV28; 9 nucleotides agree with TRBD2. Germline V lookup: CDR1 MDHEN, CDR2 SYDVKM. Trimming took 6 bases from V and 6 from J; bases not matched to a gene: 9. The CDR3 totals 14 residues. DNA of the CDR3: TGTGCCAGCAGACTTAGCGGGAGTTCGAGCGAGCAGTACTTC. Translation: CASRLSGSSSEQYF.

The rearrangement links TRBV5-5 to TRBJ1-1; TRBD1 is a possible D gene (5 bases). The germline V gene has CDR1 SGHKS and CDR2 YYEKEE (reference sequence). Deletions cut 3 bases from V and 1 base from J, with 7 bases between. This CDR3 is built from 13 residues. CDR3 DNA: TGTGCCAGCAGCTCTACAGGGAACACTGAAGCTTTCTTT. The encoded protein is CASSSTGNTEAFF. The variable domain in full, completed from reference TRBV5-5 and TRBJ1-1, reads DAGVTQSPTHLIKTRGQQVTLRCSPISGHKSVSWYQQVLGQGPQFIFQYYEKEERGRGNFPDRFSARQFPNYSSELNVNALLLGDSALYLCASSSTGNTEAFFGQGTRLTVV.

The J gene is TRBJ1-1, the V gene TRBV20-1; D is uncertain. The V gene lost 1 base and the J gene lost 6 bases, with 6 bases spanning the gap. This CDR3 contains 11 residues. Germline CDR1 DFQATT, CDR2 SNEGSKA (reference sequence). The CDR3 region has the DNA TGCAGTGCTAGAGTAAGAGCTGAAGCTTTCTTT. Its translation is CSARVRAEAFF.

The J gene is TRBJ2-2, the V gene TRBV29-1; tentatively, D is TRBD1 (5 bases). Germline V gene sequence: CDR1 SQVTM, CDR2 ANQGSEA. The CDR3 is 12 residues long. Trimming stripped 3 bases from V and 12 bases from J, with 14 bases between. CDR3 sequence reads: CSVEFQGRQLFF. In nucleotides, the CDR3 is TGCAGCGTTGAGTTTCAGGGCCGGCAGCTGTTTTTT.

The chain is built from TRBV4-3 and TRBJ2-7; 9 bases map to TRBD1. V lost 3 bases, J lost 4 bases, and 10 bases stayed unmatched. This CDR3 comprises 16 residues. CDR1 is LGHNA and CDR2 is YSLEER in the germline V gene. The CDR3 region is CASSQAPGQGGYEQYF. In DNA form, the CDR3 reads TGCGCCAGCAGCCAGGCCCCGGGACAGGGAGGATACGAGCAGTACTTC.

The V gene is TRBV30, the J gene TRBJ1-5; a weak D match, TRBD1 (5 bases). Germline V gene sequence: CDR1 GTSNPN, CDR2 SVGIG (reference sequence). Trimming took 0 bases from V and 2 from J, leaving 8 bases between them. This CDR3 has 14 residues. This chain's CDR3 is CAWSVGAGNQPQHF. The CDR3 DNA follows: TGTGCCTGGAGTGTAGGGGCTGGCAATCAGCCCCAGCATTTT.

J is TRBJ2-1 and V is TRBV7-2; D gene ambiguous. CDR1 is SGHTA and CDR2 is FQGNSA in the germline V gene. The CDR3 is made up of 13 amino acids. With 0 bases removed from V and 9 bases from J, the gap between germline ends came to 9 bases. CDR3 protein: CASSLAHSREQFF. CDR3 nucleotide sequence: TGTGCCAGCAGCTTAGCCCATAGTCGTGAGCAGTTCTTC. Full variable domain (rest looked up from reference TRBV7-2 and TRBJ2-1): GAGVSQSPSNKVTEKGKDVELRCDPISGHTALYWYRQSLGQGLEFLIYFQGNSAPDKSGLPSDRFSAERTGGSVSTLTIQRTQQEDSAVYLCASSLAHSREQFFGPGTRLTVL.

The CDR3 protein is CASGLVLGGWGNTEAFF. DNA for the CDR3: TGTGCTAGTGGTTTGGTACTTGGGGGGTGGGGGAACACTGAAGCTTTCTTT. This rearrangement joins TRBV12-5 to TRBJ1-1; possibly TRBD1 for D (5 bases). Germline values: CDR1 LGHNT, CDR2 FRNRAP. This CDR3 has 17 amino acids. Trimming cost V 0 bases and J 1 base, with 15 bases left between them.

This chain joins TRBV25-1 and TRBJ2-2; no firm D call. From germline, CDR1 is MGHDK and CDR2 SYGVNS. The ends were cut back, 2 bases at V and 7 bases at J, with 14 bases in the middle. The CDR3 runs to 15 residues. The CDR3 loop is CASSETSLISGELFF. In nucleotides, the CDR3 is TGTGCCAGCAGTGAAACGAGCCTCATTAGCGGGGAGCTGTTTTTT.

The rearrangement uses TRBV19 and TRBJ2-2; D ambiguous. Germline V lookup: CDR1 LNHDA, CDR2 SQIVND (reference sequence). This CDR3 region has 15 residues. V lost 6 bases and J 3 bases, leaving 14 bases between the germline ends. CDR3 sequence: CASRNPGSYTGELFF. CDR3 bases: TGTGCCAGTAGAAATCCCGGGTCGTACACCGGGGAGCTGTTTTTT.

The chain carries TRBV7-9 and TRBJ1-3; D is possibly TRBD1 (5 bases). This CDR3 spans 18 amino acids. CDR1 and CDR2 from the germline V gene are SEHNR and FQNEAQ (reference sequence). V was pared by 6 bases and J by 4 bases, with 25 bases between. This CDR3 reads CASRIRLEGRRAGNTIYF. The CDR3 nucleotides read TGTGCCAGCAGAATAAGGTTGGAGGGACGCAGGGCCGGAAACACCATATATTTT. Together with reference TRBV7-9 and TRBJ1-3, the CDR3 gives the full variable domain: DTGVSQNPRHKITKRGQNVTFRCDPISEHNRLYWYRQTLGQGPEFLTYFQNEAQLEKSRLLSDRFSAERPKGSFSTLEIQRTEQGDSAMYLCASRIRLEGRRAGNTIYFGEGSWLTVV.